The clone carrying this TCR beta chain has a handful of counts. The CDR3 extends over 16 amino acids. Germline loops: CDR1 ENHRY, CDR2 SYGVKD. The V segment lost 2 bases and the J segment 4 bases; nucleotides outside the gene matches: 10. This table comes from immunoSEQ multiplex PCR, and its TCRdb copy is limited to in-frame clones, with some not included. The table has 140,000 to 150,000 clones, over 90% seen once. This specimen comes from a study of T cell responses to AZD1222 COVID-19 vaccine. The TCR was taken from an adult in good health. This rearrangement joins TRBV10-3 to TRBJ2-5; 7 bases are shared with TRBD1. The source material was peripheral blood, sampled on day 0 of AZD1222 vaccination. CDR3 DNA sequence: TGTGCCATCAGTGAGAGGGGGCGGACAGGAGGAGAGACCCAGTACTTC. Protein sequence: CAISERGRTGGETQYF.